The TCR beta chain described here comes from a study of cytomegalovirus exposure and HLA in healthy donors. Study conclusions and caveats: In an earlier analysis, productive rearrangement rates for most beta V segments clustered near 87% or 30%. One variant, a missense change in DCLRE1C, was linked in a later analysis to TCR beta V- and J-gene trimming.

Researchers ran the PCR with 60 Vbeta and 13 Jbeta primers. In the original workflow: About 10 million shared chains were among approximately 80 million unique TCR beta chains counted in a later analysis. Generated by immunoSEQ multiplex PCR, the TCRdb table keeps only in-frame clones and is missing some. V, J and clone size are those of that table, while D and trimming were read from the DNA. This sample yields roughly 170,000 clones, of which more than 60% are seen a single time; 1.4% belongs to the top ten. Comment on this clone: Its specificity is not known.

Germline trimming cut 4 bases from V and 5 bases from J; bases unmatched to any gene: 4. Germline loops: CDR1 SGHTS, CDR2 YDEGEE. The CDR3 is 14 amino acids. The J gene is TRBJ2-3, the V gene TRBV5-8, with 10 bases fitting TRBD2. The source is a woman between 25 and 40 years old in good health and CMV-seropositive. Sequencing used PBMCs. For the CDR3, the DNA is TGTGCCAGCAGCCGACTAGCGGGTAGAGATACGCAGTATTTT. Its translation is CASSRLAGRDTQYF. Looking up the rest from reference TRBV5-8 and TRBJ2-3 gives the full variable domain: EAGVTQSPTHLIKTRGQQATLRCSPISGHTSVYWYQQALGLGLQFLLWYDEGEERNRGNFPPRFSGRQFPNYSSELNVNALELEDSALYLCASSRLAGRDTQYFGPGTRLTVL.